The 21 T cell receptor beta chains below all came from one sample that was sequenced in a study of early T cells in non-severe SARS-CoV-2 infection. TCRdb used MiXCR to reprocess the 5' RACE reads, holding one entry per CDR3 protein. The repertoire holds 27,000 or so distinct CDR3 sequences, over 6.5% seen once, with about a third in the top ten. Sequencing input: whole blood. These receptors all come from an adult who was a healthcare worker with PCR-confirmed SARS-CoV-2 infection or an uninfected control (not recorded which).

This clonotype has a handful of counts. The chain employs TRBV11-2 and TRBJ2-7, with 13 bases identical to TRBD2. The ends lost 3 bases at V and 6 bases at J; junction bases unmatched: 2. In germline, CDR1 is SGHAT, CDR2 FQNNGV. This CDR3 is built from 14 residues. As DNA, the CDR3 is TGTGCCAGCAGCTTTGGACTAGCGGGAGTCGAGCAGTACTTC. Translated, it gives CASSFGLAGVEQYF.

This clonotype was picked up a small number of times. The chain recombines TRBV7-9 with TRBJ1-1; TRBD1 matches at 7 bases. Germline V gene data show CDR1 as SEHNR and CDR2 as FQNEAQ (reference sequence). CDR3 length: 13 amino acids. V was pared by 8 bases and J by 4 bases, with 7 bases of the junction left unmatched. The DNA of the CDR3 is TGTGCCAGCGACCATACAGGGGCCACTGAAGCTTTCTTT. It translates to CASDHTGATEAFF. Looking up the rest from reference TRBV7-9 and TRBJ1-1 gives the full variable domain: DTGVSQNPRHKITKRGQNVTFRCDPISEHNRLYWYRQTLGQGPEFLTYFQNEAQLEKSRLLSDRFSAERPKGSFSTLEIQRTEQGDSAMYLCASDHTGATEAFFGQGTRLTVV.

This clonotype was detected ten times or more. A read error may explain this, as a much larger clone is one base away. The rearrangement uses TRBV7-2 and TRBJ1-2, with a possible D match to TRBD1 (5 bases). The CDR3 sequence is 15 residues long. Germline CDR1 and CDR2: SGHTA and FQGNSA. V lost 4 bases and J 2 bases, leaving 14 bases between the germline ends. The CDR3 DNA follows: TGTACCAGCAGCTCCCCGGGACTCTTCAACTATGGCTACACCTTC. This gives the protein CTSSSPGLFNYGYTF.

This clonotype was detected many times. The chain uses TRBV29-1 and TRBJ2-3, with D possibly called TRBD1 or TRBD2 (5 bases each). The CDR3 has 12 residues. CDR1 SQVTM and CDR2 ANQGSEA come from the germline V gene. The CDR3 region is CSLRGPTDTQYF. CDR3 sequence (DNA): TGCAGTCTGAGGGGACCCACAGATACGCAGTATTTT.

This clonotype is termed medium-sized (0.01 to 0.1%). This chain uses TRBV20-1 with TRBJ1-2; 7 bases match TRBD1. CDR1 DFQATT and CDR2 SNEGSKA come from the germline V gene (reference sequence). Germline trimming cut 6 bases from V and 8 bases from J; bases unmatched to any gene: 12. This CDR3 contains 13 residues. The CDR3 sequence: CSALLEGAGGYTF. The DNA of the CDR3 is TGCAGTGCCCTCCTCGAGGGGGCGGGAGGCTACACCTTC.

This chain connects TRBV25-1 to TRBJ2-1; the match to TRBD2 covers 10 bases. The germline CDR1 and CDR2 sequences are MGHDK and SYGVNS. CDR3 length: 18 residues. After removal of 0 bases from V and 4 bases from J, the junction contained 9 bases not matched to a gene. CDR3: CASSEYGSGGSRYNEQFF. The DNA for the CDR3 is TGTGCCAGCAGTGAATATGGTAGCGGGGGGTCGAGATACAATGAGCAGTTCTTC.

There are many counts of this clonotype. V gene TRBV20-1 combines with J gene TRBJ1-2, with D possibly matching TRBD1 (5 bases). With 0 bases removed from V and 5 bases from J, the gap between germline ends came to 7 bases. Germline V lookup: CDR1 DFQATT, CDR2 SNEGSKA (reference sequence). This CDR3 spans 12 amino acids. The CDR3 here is CSARDRGYGYTF. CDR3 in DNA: TGCAGTGCTAGAGATCGGGGGTATGGCTACACCTTC.

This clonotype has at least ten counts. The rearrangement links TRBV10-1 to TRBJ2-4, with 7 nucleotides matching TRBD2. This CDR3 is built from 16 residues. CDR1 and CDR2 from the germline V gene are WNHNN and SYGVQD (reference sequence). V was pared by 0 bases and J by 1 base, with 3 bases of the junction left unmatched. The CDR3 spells CASSESTGGAKNIQYF. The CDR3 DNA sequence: TGCGCCAGCAGTGAGTCGACGGGAGGCGCCAAAAACATTCAGTACTTC.

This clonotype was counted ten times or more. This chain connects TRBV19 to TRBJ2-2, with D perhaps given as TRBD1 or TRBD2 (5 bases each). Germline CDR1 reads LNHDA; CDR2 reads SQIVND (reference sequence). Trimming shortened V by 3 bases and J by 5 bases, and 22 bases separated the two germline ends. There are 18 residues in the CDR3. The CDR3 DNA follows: TGTGCCAGTAGTATGGCCCCGGGACGGCCAGAAAGGACCGGGGAGCTGTTTTTT. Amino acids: CASSMAPGRPERTGELFF. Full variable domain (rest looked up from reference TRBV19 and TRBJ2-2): DGGITQSPKYLFRKEGQNVTLSCEQNLNHDAMYWYRQDPGQGLRLIYYSQIVNDFQKGDIAEGYSVSREKKESFPLTVTSAQKNPTAFYLCASSMAPGRPERTGELFFGEGSRLTVL.

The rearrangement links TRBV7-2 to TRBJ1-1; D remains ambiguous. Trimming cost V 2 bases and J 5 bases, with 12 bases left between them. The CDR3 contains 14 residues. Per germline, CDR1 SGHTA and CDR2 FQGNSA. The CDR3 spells CASSLTPQYTEAFF. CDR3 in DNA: TGTGCCAGCAGCTTAACCCCCCAGTATACTGAAGCTTTCTTT.

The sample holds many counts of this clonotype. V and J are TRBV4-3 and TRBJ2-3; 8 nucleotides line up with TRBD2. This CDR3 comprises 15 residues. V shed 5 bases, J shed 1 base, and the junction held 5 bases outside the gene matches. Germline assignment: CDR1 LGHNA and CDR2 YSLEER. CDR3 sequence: CASSAGGVRTDTQYF. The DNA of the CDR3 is TGCGCCAGCAGCGCCGGGGGGGTGCGCACAGATACGCAGTATTTT.

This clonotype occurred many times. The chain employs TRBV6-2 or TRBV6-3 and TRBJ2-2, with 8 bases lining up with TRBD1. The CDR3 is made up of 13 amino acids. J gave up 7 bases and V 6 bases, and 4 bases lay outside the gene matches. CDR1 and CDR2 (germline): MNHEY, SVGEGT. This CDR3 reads CASRPGTGGELFF. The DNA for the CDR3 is TGTGCCAGCAGGCCCGGGACAGGCGGGGAGCTGTTTTTT.

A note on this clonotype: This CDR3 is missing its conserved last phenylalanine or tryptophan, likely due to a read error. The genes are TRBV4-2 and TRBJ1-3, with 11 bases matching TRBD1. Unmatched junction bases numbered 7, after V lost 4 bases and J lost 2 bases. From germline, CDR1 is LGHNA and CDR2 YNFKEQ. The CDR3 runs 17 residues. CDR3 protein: CASSRGQGERTGNTIYI. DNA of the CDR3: TGTGCCAGCAGCCGGGGACAGGGGGAGAGGACTGGAAACACCATATATATT.

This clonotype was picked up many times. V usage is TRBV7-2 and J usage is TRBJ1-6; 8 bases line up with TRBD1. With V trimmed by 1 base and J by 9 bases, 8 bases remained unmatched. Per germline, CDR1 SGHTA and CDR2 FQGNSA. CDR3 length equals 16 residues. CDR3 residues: CASSLGAGGLSSPLHF. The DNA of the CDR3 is TGTGCCAGCAGCTTAGGGGCAGGGGGCTTGAGTTCACCCCTCCACTTT. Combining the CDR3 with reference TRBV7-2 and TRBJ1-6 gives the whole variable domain GAGVSQSPSNKVTEKGKDVELRCDPISGHTALYWYRQSLGQGLEFLIYFQGNSAPDKSGLPSDRFSAERTGGSVSTLTIQRTQQEDSAVYLCASSLGAGGLSSPLHFGNGTRLTVT.

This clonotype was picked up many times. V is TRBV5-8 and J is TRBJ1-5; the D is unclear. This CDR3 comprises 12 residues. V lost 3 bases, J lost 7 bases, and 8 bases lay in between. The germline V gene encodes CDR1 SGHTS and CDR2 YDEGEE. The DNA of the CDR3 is TGTGCCAGCAGCTGGGGAGCCCAGCCCCAGCATTTT. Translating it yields CASSWGAQPQHF. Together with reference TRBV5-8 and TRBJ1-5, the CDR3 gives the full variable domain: EAGVTQSPTHLIKTRGQQATLRCSPISGHTSVYWYQQALGLGLQFLLWYDEGEERNRGNFPPRFSGRQFPNYSSELNVNALELEDSALYLCASSWGAQPQHFGDGTRLSIL.

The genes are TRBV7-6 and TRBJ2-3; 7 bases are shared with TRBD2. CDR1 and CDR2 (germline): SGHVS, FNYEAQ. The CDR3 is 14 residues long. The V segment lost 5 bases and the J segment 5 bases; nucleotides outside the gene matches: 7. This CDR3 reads CASSLLAIGDTQYF. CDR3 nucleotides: TGTGCCAGCAGCCTACTAGCGATTGGAGATACGCAGTATTTT.

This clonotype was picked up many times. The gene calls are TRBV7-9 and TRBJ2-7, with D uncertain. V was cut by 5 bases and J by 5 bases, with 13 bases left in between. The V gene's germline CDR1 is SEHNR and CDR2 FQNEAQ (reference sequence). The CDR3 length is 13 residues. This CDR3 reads CASSEGSFHEQYF. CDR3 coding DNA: TGTGCCAGCAGCGAAGGGTCATTTCACGAGCAGTACTTC.

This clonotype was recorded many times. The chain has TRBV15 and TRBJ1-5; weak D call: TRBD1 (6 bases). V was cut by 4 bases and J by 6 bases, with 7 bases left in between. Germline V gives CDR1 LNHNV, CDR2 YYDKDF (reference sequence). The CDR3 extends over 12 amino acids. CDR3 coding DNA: TGTGCCACCAGCAAGGGGGGTCAGCCCCAGCATTTT. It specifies CATSKGGQPQHF.

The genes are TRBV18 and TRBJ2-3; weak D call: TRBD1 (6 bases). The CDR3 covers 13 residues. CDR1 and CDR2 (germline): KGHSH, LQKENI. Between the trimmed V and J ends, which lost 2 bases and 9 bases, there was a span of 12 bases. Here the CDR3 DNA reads TGTGCCAGCTCACCAGGGGGCGATGGGACGCAGTATTTT. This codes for CASSPGGDGTQYF.

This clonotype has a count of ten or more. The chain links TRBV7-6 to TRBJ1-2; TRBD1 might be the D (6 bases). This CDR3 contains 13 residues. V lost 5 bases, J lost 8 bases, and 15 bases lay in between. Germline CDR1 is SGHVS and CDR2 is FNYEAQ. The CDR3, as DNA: TGTGCCAGCAGCGCAACAGGGAGTAGCGGCTACACCTTC. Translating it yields CASSATGSSGYTF.

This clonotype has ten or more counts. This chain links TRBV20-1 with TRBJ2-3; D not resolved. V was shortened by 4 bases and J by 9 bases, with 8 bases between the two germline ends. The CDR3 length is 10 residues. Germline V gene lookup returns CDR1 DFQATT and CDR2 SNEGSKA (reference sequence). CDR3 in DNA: TGCAGTGCTATCCGGCTAACGCAGTATTTT. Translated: CSAIRLTQYF.